This T cell receptor (beta chain) was observed in a study of shared clonotypes between healthy human individuals. Study at large: CD4 naive cells filled three plates per donor, CD4 memory three, CD8 naive two and CD8 memory one.

Donation came from healthy HIV-negative adults that had no recent acute infections or vaccinations. Sequenced by immunoSEQ multiplex PCR; TCRdb stores in-frame clones only, minus some. The repertoire consists of some 2.1 million clones, with about 95% occurring once and the leading ten covering 0.13%. Between the trimmed V and J ends, which lost 2 bases and 10 bases, there was a span of 24 bases. The CDR3 loop spans 17 amino acids. The germline gives CDR1 MNHNS, CDR2 SASEGT. This TCR was sampled from a young man in good health. What was sequenced was naive CD4+ T cells sorted from blood. Stated subset: CD45RA+ positively selected. The V call is TRBV6-1, the J call TRBJ2-1; D unresolved. The CDR3 reads CASSELTGSGPNSEQFF. CDR3 DNA sequence: TGTGCCAGCAGTGAACTTACGGGTTCAGGCCCGAATAGCGAGCAGTTCTTC.